Included here is one TCR beta chain sequence, with context. This CDR3 spans 12 amino acids. The V and J ends lost 6 bases and 5 bases, in that order; junction bases with no gene match: 0. Germline CDR1 reads MDHEN; CDR2 reads SYDVKM. This table comes from immunoSEQ multiplex PCR, and its TCRdb copy is limited to in-frame clones, with some not included. The sample lists roughly 75,000 clones; more than 70% were seen once. These data belong to a study of blood T cell repertoires in COVID-19. Study overall: From the United States, Italy and Spain came samples of acute and convalescent COVID-19.

This sequence was found in a man aged 50 to 59 with COVID-19, enrolled during active disease. The sample consisted of peripheral blood. The chain couples TRBV28 to TRBJ1-4, with 7 bases that match TRBD1. This CDR3 reads CASRGQNEKLFF. The CDR3 nucleotides are TGTGCCAGCAGGGGACAGAATGAAAAACTGTTTTTT.